This T cell receptor (beta chain) was sequenced in a study of shared clonotypes between healthy human individuals. Study results and limitations: Since donors were few, the genetic and exposure-history diversity represented was limited.

The germline V gene encodes CDR1 SQVTM and CDR2 ANQGSEA. This CDR3 has 11 amino acids. V shed 6 bases and J shed 14 bases, with 14 bases lying between them. About this clone: Its antigen is unknown.

The authors ran unsorted PBMC replicate PCRs on about 320 ng DNA, around 33,000 T cell genomes. Repertoires were generated with immunoSEQ multiplex PCR, while TCRdb's copy carries only in-frame clones and drops some. The table includes 450,000 to 500,000 clones, over 65% detected once. The chain links TRBV29-1 to TRBJ1-6; D not certain. The sequence came from a woman aged 40 to 50 in good health. Some clones in this sample may be carry-over from other donors' samples. The sequenced sample was PBMCs. The CDR3 bases are TGCAGCGTGCTGGACGAGCTCACCCTCCACTTT. As protein: CSVLDELTLHF. The full variable domain, rest sourced from reference TRBV29-1 and TRBJ1-6, is SAVISQKPSRDICQRGTSLTIQCQVDSQVTMMFWYRQQPGQSLTLIATANQGSEATYESGFVIDKFPISRPNLTFSTLTVSNMSPEDSSIYLCSVLDELTLHFGNGTRLTVT.